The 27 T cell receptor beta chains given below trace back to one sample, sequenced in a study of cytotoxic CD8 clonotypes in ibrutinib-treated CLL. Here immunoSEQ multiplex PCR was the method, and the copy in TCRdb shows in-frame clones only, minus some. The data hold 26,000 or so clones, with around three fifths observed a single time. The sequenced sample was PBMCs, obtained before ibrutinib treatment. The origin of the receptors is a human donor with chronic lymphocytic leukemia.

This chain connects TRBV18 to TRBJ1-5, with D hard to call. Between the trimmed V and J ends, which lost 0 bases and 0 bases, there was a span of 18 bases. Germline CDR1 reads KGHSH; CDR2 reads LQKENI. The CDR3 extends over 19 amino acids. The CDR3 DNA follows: TGTGCCAGCTCACCACCCCCGCAAGGGTCGAGGTATAGCAATCAGCCCCAGCATTTT. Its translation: CASSPPPQGSRYSNQPQHF.

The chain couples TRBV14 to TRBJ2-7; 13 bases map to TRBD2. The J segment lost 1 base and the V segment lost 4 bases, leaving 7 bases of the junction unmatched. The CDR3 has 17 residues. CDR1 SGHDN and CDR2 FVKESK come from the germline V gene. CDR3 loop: CASSPRTSGRRSYEQYF. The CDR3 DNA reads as TGTGCCAGCAGCCCGCGGACTAGCGGGAGACGGTCCTACGAGCAGTACTTC.

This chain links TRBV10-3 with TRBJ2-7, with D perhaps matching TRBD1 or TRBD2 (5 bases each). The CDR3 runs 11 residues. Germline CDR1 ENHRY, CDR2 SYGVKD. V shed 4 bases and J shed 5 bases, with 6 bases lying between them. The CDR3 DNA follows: TGTGCCATCAGTGGAGGGGACGAGCAGTACTTC. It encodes CAISGGDEQYF.

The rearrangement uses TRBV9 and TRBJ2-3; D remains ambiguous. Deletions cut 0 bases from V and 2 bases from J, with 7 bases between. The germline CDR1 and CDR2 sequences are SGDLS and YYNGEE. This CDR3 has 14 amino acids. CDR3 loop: CASSVGRPTDTQYF. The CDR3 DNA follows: TGTGCCAGCAGCGTAGGAAGACCCACAGATACGCAGTATTTT.

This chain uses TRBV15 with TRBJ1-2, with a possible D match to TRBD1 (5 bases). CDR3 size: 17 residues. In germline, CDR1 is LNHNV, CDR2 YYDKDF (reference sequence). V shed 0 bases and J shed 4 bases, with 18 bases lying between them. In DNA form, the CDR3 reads TGTGCCACCAGCAGAGATAGGTCTTCCGGGGGGGGCTATGGCTACACCTTC. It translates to CATSRDRSSGGGYGYTF.

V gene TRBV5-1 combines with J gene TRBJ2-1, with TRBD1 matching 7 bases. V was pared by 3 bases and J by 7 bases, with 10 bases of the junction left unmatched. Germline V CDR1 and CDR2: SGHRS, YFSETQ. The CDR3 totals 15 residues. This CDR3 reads CASSSEQGIRNEQFF. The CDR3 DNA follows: TGCGCCAGCAGCTCCGAACAGGGGATAAGGAATGAGCAGTTCTTC.

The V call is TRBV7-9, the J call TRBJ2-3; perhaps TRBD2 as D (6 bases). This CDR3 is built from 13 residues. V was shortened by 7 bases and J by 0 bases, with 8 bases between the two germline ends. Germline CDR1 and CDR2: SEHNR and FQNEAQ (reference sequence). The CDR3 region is CASIGSSTDTQYF. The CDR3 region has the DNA TGTGCCAGCATCGGGAGTAGCACAGATACGCAGTATTTT.

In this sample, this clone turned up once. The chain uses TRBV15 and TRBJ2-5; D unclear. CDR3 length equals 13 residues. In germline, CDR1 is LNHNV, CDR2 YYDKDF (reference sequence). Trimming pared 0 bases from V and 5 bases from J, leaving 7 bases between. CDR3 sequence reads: CATSRDLGETQYF. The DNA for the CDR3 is TGTGCCACCAGCAGAGATCTAGGGGAGACCCAGTACTTC.

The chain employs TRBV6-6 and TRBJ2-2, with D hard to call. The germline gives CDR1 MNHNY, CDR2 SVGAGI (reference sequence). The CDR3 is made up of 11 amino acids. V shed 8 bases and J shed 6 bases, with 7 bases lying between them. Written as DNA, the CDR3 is TGTGCCAGCGGCCTCCCCGGGGAGCTGTTTTTT. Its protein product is CASGLPGELFF.

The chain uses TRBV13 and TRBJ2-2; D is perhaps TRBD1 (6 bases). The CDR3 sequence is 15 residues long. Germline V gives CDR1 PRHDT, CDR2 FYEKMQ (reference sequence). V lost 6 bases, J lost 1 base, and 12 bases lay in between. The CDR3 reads CASSYRVVNTGELFF. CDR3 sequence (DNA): TGTGCCAGCAGTTACAGGGTCGTGAACACCGGGGAGCTGTTTTTT.

CDR3 sequence: CAWSVFQGQPQHF. The CDR3 nucleotides are TGTGCCTGGAGTGTATTCCAAGGGCAGCCCCAGCATTTT. This chain connects TRBV30 to TRBJ1-5; D is uncertain. The CDR3 has 13 amino acids. CDR1 and CDR2 from the germline V gene are GTSNPN and SVGIG (reference sequence). V was pared by 0 bases and J by 7 bases, with 10 bases between.

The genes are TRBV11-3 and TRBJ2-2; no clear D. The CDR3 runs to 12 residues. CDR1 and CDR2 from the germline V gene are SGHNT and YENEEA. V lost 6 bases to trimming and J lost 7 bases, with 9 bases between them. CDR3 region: CASRSRGGELFF. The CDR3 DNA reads TGTGCCAGCAGATCCCGCGGCGGGGAGCTGTTTTTT. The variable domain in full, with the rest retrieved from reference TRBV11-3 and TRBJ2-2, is EAGVVQSPRYKIIEKKQPVAFWCNPISGHNTLYWYLQNLGQGPELLIRYENEEAVDDSQLPKDRFSAERLKGVDSTLKIQPAELGDSAVYLCASRSRGGELFFGEGSRLTVL.

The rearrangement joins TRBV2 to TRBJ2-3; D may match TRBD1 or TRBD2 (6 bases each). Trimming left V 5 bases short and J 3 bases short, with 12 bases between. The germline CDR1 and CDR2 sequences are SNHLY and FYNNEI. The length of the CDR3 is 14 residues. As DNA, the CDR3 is TGTGCCAGCAGTCCCGGAGGGGGGACAGATACGCAGTATTTT. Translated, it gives CASSPGGGTDTQYF.

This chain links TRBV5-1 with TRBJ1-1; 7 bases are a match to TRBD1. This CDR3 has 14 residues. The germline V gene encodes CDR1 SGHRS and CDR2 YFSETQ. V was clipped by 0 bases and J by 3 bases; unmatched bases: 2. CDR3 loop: CASSLGTGDTEAFF. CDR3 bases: TGCGCCAGCAGCTTGGGAACAGGGGACACTGAAGCTTTCTTT.

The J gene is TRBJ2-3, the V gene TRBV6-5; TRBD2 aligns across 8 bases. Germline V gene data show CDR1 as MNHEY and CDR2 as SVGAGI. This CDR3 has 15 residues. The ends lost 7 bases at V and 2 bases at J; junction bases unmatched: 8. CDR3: CASNSGGAVTDTQYF. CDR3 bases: TGTGCCAGCAACTCCGGGGGGGCCGTCACAGATACGCAGTATTTT.

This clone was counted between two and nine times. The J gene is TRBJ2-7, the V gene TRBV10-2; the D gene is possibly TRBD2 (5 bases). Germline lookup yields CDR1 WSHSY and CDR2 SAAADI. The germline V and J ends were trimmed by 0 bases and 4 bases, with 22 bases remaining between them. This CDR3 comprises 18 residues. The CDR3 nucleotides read TGCGCCAGCAGTGAGTCGGTAACCGCAGGACCCGGGGAGTACGAGCAGTACTTC. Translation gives CASSESVTAGPGEYEQYF.

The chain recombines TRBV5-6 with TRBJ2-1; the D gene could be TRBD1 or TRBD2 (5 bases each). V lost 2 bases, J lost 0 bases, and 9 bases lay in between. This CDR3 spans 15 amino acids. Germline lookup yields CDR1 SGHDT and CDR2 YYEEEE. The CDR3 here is CASSLEGSSYNEQFF. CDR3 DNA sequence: TGTGCCAGCAGCTTAGAGGGGAGCTCCTACAATGAGCAGTTCTTC.

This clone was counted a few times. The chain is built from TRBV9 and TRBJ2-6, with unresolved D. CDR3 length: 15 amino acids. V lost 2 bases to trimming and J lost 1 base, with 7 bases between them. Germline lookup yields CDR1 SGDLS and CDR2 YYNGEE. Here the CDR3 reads CASSVQGSGANVLTF. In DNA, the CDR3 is TGTGCCAGCAGCGTTCAAGGTTCTGGGGCCAACGTCCTGACTTTC.

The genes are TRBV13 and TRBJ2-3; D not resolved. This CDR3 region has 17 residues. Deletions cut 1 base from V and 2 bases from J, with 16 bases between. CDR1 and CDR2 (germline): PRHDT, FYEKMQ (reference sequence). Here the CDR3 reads CASSLVNWSGFTDTQYF. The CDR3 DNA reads TGTGCCAGCAGCTTAGTAAATTGGAGTGGGTTCACAGATACGCAGTATTTT.

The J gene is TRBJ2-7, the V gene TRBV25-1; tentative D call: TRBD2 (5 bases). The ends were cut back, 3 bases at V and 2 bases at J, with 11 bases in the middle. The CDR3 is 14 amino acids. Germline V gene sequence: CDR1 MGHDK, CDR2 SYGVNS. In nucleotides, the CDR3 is TGTGCCAGCAGTGAGAGAGGGCAGCCCTACGAGCAGTACTTC. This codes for CASSERGQPYEQYF.

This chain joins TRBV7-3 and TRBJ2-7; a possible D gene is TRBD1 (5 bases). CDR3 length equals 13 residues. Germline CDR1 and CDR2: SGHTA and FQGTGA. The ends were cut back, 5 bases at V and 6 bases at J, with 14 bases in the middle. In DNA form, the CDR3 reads TGTGCCAGCAGCACCATGCCAGGGTCCGAGCAGTACTTC. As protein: CASSTMPGSEQYF.

Here the CDR3 reads CASSPGQLTLETQYF. DNA of the CDR3: TGTGCCAGCAGTCCCGGACAGCTGACCTTAGAGACCCAGTACTTC. This chain joins TRBV9 and TRBJ2-5, with D perhaps TRBD1 (6 bases). The CDR3 covers 15 residues. V lost 5 bases to trimming and J lost 4 bases, with 18 bases between them. CDR1 and CDR2 (germline): SGDLS, YYNGEE.

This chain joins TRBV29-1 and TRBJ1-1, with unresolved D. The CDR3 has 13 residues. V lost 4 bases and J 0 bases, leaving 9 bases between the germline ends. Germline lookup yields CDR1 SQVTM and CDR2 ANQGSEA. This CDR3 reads CSVVRAMNTEAFF. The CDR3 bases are TGCAGCGTTGTTCGGGCGATGAACACTGAAGCTTTCTTT.

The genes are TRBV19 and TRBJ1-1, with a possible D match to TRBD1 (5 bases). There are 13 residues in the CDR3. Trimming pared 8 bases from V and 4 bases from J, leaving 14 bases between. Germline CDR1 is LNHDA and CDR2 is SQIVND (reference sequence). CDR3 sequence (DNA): TGTGCCAGTGACACGGGGGAGGGCACTGAAGCTTTCTTT. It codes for CASDTGEGTEAFF.

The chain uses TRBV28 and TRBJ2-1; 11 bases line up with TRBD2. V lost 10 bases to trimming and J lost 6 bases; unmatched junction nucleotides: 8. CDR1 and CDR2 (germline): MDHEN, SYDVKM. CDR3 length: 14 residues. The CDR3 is CATVAGGPLNEQFF. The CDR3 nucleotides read TGTGCCACAGTAGCGGGAGGGCCCCTCAATGAGCAGTTCTTC.

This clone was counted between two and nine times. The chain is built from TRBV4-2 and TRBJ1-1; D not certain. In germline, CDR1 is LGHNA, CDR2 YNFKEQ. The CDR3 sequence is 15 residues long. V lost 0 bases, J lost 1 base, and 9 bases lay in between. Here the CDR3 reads CASSQDRWGNTEAFF. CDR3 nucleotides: TGTGCCAGCAGCCAAGATCGGTGGGGGAACACTGAAGCTTTCTTT.

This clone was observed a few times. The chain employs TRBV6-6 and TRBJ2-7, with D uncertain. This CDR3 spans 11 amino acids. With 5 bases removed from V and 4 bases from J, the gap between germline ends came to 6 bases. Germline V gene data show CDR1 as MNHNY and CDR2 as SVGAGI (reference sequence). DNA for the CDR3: TGTGCCAGCAGTGCAACATACGAGCAGTACTTC. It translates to CASSATYEQYF.